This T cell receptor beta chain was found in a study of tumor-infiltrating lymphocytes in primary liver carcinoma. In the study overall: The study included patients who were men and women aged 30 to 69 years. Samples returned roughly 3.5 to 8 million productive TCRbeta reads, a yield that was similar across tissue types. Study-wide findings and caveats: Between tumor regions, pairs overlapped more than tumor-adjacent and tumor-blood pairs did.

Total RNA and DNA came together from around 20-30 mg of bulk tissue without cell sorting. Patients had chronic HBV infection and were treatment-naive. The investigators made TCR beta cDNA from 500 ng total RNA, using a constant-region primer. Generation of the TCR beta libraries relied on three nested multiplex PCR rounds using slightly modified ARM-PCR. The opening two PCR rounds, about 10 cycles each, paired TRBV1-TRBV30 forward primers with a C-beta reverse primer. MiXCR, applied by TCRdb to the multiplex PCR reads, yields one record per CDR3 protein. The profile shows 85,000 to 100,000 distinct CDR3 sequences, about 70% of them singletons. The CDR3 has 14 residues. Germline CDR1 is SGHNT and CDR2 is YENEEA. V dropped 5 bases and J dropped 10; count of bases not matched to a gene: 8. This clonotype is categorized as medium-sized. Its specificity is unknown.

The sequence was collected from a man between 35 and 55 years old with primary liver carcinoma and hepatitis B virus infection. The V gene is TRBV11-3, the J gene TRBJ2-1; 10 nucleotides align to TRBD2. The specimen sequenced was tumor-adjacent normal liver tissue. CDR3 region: CASSHVAGGGEQFF. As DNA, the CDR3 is TGTGCCAGCAGCCACGTAGCGGGAGGAGGAGAGCAGTTCTTC.